The clone carrying this T cell receptor (beta chain) was observed once. V was trimmed by 1 base and J by 5 bases, leaving 11 bases between them. CDR3 length: 15 amino acids. The germline CDR1 and CDR2 sequences are PRHDT and FYEKMQ (reference sequence). The entry originates in a study of PD-1 and CTLA-4 blockade in melanoma. Profiled with immunoSEQ multiplex PCR; TCRdb holds only in-frame clones, not every one. The repertoire includes some 29,000 clones, about 88% of them detected once, and about 8.9% sits in the top ten. Sequences were derived from CD8+ T cells from peripheral blood, sampled before anti-PD-1 treatment. The gene calls are TRBV13 and TRBJ1-4; a weak D match, TRBD1 (6 bases). The source of this sequence is a human donor with melanoma. The CDR3 loop reads CASSLEEGGNEKLFF. The CDR3 nucleotides read TGTGCCAGCAGCTTAGAAGAAGGGGGGAATGAAAAACTGTTTTTT.